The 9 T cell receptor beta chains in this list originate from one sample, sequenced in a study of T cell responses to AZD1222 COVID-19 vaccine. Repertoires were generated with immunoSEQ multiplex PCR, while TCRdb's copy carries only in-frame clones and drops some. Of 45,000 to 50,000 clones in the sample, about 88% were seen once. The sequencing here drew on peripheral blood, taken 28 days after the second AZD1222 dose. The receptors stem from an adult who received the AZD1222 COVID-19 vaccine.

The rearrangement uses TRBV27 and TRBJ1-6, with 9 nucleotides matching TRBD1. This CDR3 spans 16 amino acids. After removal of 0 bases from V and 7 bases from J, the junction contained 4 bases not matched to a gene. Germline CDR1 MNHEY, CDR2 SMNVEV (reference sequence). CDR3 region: CASSLSGDRVNSPLHF. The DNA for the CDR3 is TGTGCCAGCAGTTTATCGGGGGACAGGGTAAATTCACCCCTCCACTTT.

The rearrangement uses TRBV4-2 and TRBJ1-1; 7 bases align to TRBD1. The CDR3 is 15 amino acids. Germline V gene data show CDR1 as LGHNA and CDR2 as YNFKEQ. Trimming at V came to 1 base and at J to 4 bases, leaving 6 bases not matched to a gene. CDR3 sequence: CASSQARTGGTEAFF. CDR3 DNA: TGTGCCAGCAGCCAAGCAAGGACAGGTGGCACTGAAGCTTTCTTT.

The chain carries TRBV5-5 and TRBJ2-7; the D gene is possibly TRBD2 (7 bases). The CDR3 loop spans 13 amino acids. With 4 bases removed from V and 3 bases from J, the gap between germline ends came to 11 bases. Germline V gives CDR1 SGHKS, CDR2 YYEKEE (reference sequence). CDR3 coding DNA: TGTGCCAGCAGCCCAGGGGAGGGCTACGAGCAGTACTTC. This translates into CASSPGEGYEQYF.

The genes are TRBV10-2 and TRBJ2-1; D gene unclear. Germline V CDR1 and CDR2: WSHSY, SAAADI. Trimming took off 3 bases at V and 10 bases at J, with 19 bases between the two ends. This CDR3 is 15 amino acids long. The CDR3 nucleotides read TGCGCCAGCAGTGACATTGGGCTCTCGTCGCACGAGCAGTTCTTC. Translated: CASSDIGLSSHEQFF.

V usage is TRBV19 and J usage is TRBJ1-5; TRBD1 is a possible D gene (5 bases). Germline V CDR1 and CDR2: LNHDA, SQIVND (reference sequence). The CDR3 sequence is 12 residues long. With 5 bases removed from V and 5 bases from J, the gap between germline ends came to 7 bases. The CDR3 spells CASSQGYQPQHF. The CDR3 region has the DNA TGTGCCAGTAGTCAGGGTTATCAGCCCCAGCATTTT.

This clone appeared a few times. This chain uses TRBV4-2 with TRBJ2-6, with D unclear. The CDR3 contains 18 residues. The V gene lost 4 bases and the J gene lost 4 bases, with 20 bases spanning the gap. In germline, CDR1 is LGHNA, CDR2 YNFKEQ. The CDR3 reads CASSRNGEEASGANVLTF. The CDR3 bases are TGTGCCAGCAGCCGGAATGGCGAAGAAGCTTCAGGGGCCAACGTCCTGACTTTC.

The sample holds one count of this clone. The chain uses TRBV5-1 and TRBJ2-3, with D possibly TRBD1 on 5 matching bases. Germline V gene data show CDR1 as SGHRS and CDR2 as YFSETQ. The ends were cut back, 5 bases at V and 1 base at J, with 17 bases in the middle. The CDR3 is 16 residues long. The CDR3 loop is CASRPWIQARTDTQYF. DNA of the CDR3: TGCGCCAGCAGACCTTGGATACAGGCGCGCACAGATACGCAGTATTTT.

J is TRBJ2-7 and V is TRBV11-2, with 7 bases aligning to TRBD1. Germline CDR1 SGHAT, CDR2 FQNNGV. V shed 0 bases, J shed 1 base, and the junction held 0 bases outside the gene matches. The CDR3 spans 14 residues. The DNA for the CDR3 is TGTGCCAGCAGCTTAGACAGGGGGTCCTACGAGCAGTACTTC. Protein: CASSLDRGSYEQYF. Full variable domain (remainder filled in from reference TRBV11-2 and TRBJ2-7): EAGVAQSPRYKIIEKRQSVAFWCNPISGHATLYWYQQILGQGPKLLIQFQNNGVVDDSQLPKDRFSAERLKGVDSTLKIQPAKLEDSAVYLCASSLDRGSYEQYFGPGTRLTVT.

CDR3 loop: CASSMDRGMQPQHF. The CDR3, as DNA: TGCGCCAGCAGCATGGACAGGGGGATGCAGCCCCAGCATTTT. This chain connects TRBV5-1 to TRBJ1-5; 10 bases agree with TRBD1. Germline values: CDR1 SGHRS, CDR2 YFSETQ. J was trimmed by 7 bases and V by 4 bases; bases with no gene match: 5. This CDR3 spans 14 amino acids.